Listed here are 17 T cell receptor beta chains from one sample, sequenced in a study of tumor and adjacent non-tumor tissue in lung cancer (dated by TCRdb to the late 2010s). RNA was extracted from bulk unsorted tissue and checked for quality with a NanoDrop ND-1000 and an Agilent 2100. Receptor libraries were prepared by multiplex PCR. The data were produced on an Illumina HiSeq 2500. Following protocols modified from ARM-PCR, the researchers constructed TCRbeta libraries through three rounds of nested PCR with primers (Table S4). The public reads were reanalyzed by TCRdb: fastp trimming at Q25, MiXCR alignment, in-frame beta chains only. Rows are combined by CDR3 protein, so each entry shows the most common genes and DNA. The sample data list fewer than 80,000 distinct CDR3 sequences, and under 70% of these were observed just once. Around 12% of the sample lies in the top ten. Sample: lung tumor tissue. Receptor source: a woman aged 70-85 years with non-small cell lung cancer.

Ten or more counts support this clonotype. V gene TRBV5-1 combines with J gene TRBJ1-3, with D uncertain. The CDR3 is 15 amino acids. Germline assignment: CDR1 SGHRS and CDR2 YFSETQ. The germline V and J ends were trimmed by 2 bases and 1 base, with 10 bases remaining between them. Here the CDR3 DNA reads TGCGCCAGCAGCTTAAGCCACAATTCTGGAAACACCATATATTTT. It codes for CASSLSHNSGNTIYF.

The chain is built from TRBV6-2 or TRBV6-3 and TRBJ2-3; D not certain. The CDR3 loop spans 12 amino acids. The germline V and J ends were trimmed by 7 bases and 7 bases, with 12 bases remaining between them. Per the germline V gene, CDR1 is MNHEY and CDR2 is SVGEGT. The CDR3 protein is CASKPVSYTQYF. The CDR3 DNA follows: TGTGCCAGCAAGCCCGTCTCTTATACGCAGTATTTT.

Points on this clonotype: This CDR3 fails to terminate in the conserved phenylalanine or tryptophan, so it likely reflects a read error. The genes are TRBV12-5 and TRBJ2-1; 7 bases are a match to TRBD2. V gave up 7 bases and J gave up 6 bases; unmatched junction bases: 15. Germline CDR1 LGHNT, CDR2 FRNRAP. The CDR3 runs to 16 residues. CDR3 sequence (DNA): TGTGCTAGTGCCCCGCAGCCCGCGGGAGTCTGCAATGAGCAGTTCCTC. Translated, it gives CASAPQPAGVCNEQFL.

In the case of this clonotype: A read error may account for a junction end that differs from germline. The V and J genes are TRBV5-1 and TRBJ1-5; D gene uncertain. Germline loops: CDR1 SGHRS, CDR2 YFSETQ. This CDR3 comprises 16 residues. This chain's CDR3 is CASSLDGEFSNQSQHF. The CDR3 DNA reads TGCGCCAGTAGCTTGGACGGGGAGTTTAGCAATCAGTCCCAGCATTTT. Full variable domain (remainder filled in from reference TRBV5-1 and TRBJ1-5): KAGVTQTPRYLIKTRGQQVTLSCSPISGHRSVSWYQQTPGQGLQFLFEYFSETQRNKGNFPGRFSGRQFSNSRSEMNVSTLELGDSALYLCASSLDGEFSNQSQHFGDGTRLSIL.

The chain employs TRBV6-5 and TRBJ2-1; D may be TRBD2 (5 bases). CDR1 and CDR2 (germline): MNHEY, SVGAGI. This CDR3 spans 15 amino acids. Trimming removed 6 bases from V and 4 bases from J, with 16 bases in between. The CDR3 DNA sequence: TGTGCCAGCAGGTTTCCTGGGGAGAAATACAATGAGCAGTTCTTC. This gives the protein CASRFPGEKYNEQFF.

Comments on this clonotype: At one boundary the junction diverges from the germline segment, which might be a read error. V and J are TRBV10-2 and TRBJ2-2; 9 bases align to TRBD1. Germline assignment: CDR1 WSHSY and CDR2 SAAADI. The CDR3 loop spans 15 amino acids. CDR3 residues: CTGLTGGFTTGELFF. The CDR3 coding sequence is TGCACCGGTCTAACAGGGGGCTTCACCACCGGGGAGTTGTTTTTT.

Concerning this clonotype: The DNA is omitted, as the CDR3 cannot be located on it reliably, and the CDR3 follows TCRdb's listing. CDR3 region: CGSSYLCMNYEQYF. V gene TRBV6-5 combines with J gene TRBJ2-7. From germline, CDR1 is MNHEY and CDR2 SVGAGI. The CDR3 extends over 14 residues, inclusive of both ends.

As regards this clonotype: One end of the junction is discordant with germline, which a read error may explain. V is TRBV12-3 or TRBV12-4 and J is TRBJ1-5, with TRBD1 identical over 10 bases. This CDR3 is 16 amino acids long. CDR3 in amino acids: CASSAKTGGVNRPQRF. The DNA for the CDR3 is TGTGCCAGCAGTGCAAAGACAGGGGGCGTTAATCGGCCCCAACGTTTT.

This clonotype was counted at least ten times. This chain links TRBV20-1 with TRBJ2-5, with a possible D match to TRBD1 (6 bases). The V and J ends lost 2 bases and 1 base respectively, with 11 bases between them. Germline assignment: CDR1 DFQATT and CDR2 SNEGSKA (reference sequence). The CDR3 contains 14 residues. CDR3 nucleotide sequence: TGCAGTGCTAGAAGGACAGTGCCCCAAGAGACCCAGTACTTC. Its translation: CSARRTVPQETQYF.

As regards this clonotype: Being one base from a much bigger clone, this may be a read error. The chain recombines TRBV5-4 with TRBJ2-1, with D hard to call. V was shortened by 3 bases and J by 11 bases, with 18 bases between the two germline ends. Germline CDR1 SGHNT, CDR2 YYREEE (reference sequence). There are 14 residues in the CDR3. DNA for the CDR3: TGTGCCAGCAGCTCGCACCTGCTTGCAAGTAAGCAGTTCTTC. As protein: CASSSHLLASKQFF.

On this clonotype itself: A much larger clone lies one base from this, so it may be a read error. No conserved phenylalanine or tryptophan is present at the end of the CDR3, so a read error is the likely explanation. The V gene is TRBV5-1, the J gene TRBJ1-3, with 9 bases matching TRBD1. The V segment lost 0 bases and the J segment 4 bases; nucleotides outside the gene matches: 5. Germline V gene lookup returns CDR1 SGHRS and CDR2 YFSETQ. This CDR3 has 16 amino acids. The CDR3 loop is CASSLAGQGTGNTIYS. The DNA for the CDR3 is TGCGCCAGCAGCTTGGCGGGACAGGGTACCGGAAACACCATATATTCT.

Many counts were recorded for this clonotype. The gene calls are TRBV14 and TRBJ2-3; 7 bases line up with TRBD2. V shed 0 bases, J shed 4 bases, and the junction held 13 bases outside the gene matches. The V gene's germline CDR1 is SGHDN and CDR2 FVKESK. CDR3 length: 18 amino acids. For the CDR3, the DNA is TGTGCCAGCAGCCAAGAGAATAGCGGACTAGAGTCCCCAGATACGCAGTATTTT. It specifies CASSQENSGLESPDTQYF. The full variable domain, in which reference TRBV14 and TRBJ2-3 provide the parts outside the CDR3, is EAGVTQFPSHSVIEKGQTVTLRCDPISGHDNLYWYRRVMGKEIKFLLHFVKESKQDESGMPNNRFLAERTGGTYSTLKVQPAELEDSGVYFCASSQENSGLESPDTQYFGPGTRLTVL.

Comment on this clonotype: One junction end disagrees with the germline gene, perhaps due to a read error. The J gene is TRBJ2-6, the V gene TRBV29-1; D might be TRBD1 (5 bases). There are 16 residues in the CDR3. Germline assignment: CDR1 SQVTM and CDR2 ANQGSEA. The CDR3 reads CSIEPALSSGANILTF. In DNA form, the CDR3 reads TGCAGCATTGAACCGGCCCTCAGCTCTGGGGCCAACATCCTGACTTTC.

This clonotype was seen more than once but under ten times. A read error may be the cause here, since a much bigger clone is one base away. The rearrangement joins TRBV6-5 to TRBJ2-1, with 10 bases aligning to TRBD2. Germline loops: CDR1 MNHEY, CDR2 SVGAGI. This CDR3 region has 13 residues. The chain's CDR3 is CASSTLAGNEQSF. In DNA, the CDR3 is TGTGCCAGCAGTACACTAGCGGGGAATGAGCAGTCCTTC.

This chain uses TRBV7-9 with TRBJ2-1, with 10 bases lining up with TRBD2. The CDR3 sequence is 15 residues long. Germline-derived CDR1 and CDR2 are SEHNR and FQNEAQ (reference sequence). The CDR3 coding sequence is TGTGCTAACACCCCCCTAGCGGGAGACTACAATGAGCAGTTCTTC. Its protein is CANTPLAGDYNEQFF.

A remark on this clonotype: Its ends do not fully match the called genes, so a read error is possible. The gene calls are TRBV11-1 and TRBJ2-7, with 11 positions matching TRBD1. The CDR3 totals 13 residues. Looked up from germline, CDR1 is SGHAT and CDR2 is FQDESV (reference sequence). Here the CDR3 DNA reads TGTACCAGCAGGAGGACAGGGGGCTACGAGCAGTATTTC. Its protein is CTSRRTGGYEQYF.

V usage is TRBV12-3 or TRBV12-4 and J usage is TRBJ2-3, with TRBD2 as a possible D gene (5 bases). The ends were cut back, 6 bases at V and 8 bases at J, with 24 bases in the middle. The CDR3 sequence is 16 residues long. The CDR3 bases are TGTGCCAGCAGGAGAACCGGAGCCAGCGGCCAAGTTACGCAGTATTTT. Encoded protein: CASRRTGASGQVTQYF.